This entry lists 24 T cell receptor beta chains sequenced from one sample in a study of shared clonotypes between healthy human individuals. Some clones are missing from TCRdb's copy, which holds only in-frame ones; the method was immunoSEQ multiplex PCR. The table lists 2 million to 3 million clones, approximately 94% of them singletons. Sequenced sample: naive CD4+ T cells from PBMCs. The subset: CD45RA+ positively selected. Every receptor here comes from a young man in good health. Some clones in this sample may be carry-over from other donors' samples.

The rearrangement links TRBV7-2 to TRBJ2-7; no clear D. The CDR3 covers 14 residues. Trimming cost V 8 bases and J 0 bases, with 14 bases left between them. Germline CDR1 reads SGHTA; CDR2 reads FQGNSA. The CDR3 DNA follows: TGTGCCAGCGGAAGGTCTTCCCACTCCTACGAGCAGTACTTC. Translation gives CASGRSSHSYEQYF. Full variable domain (outside the CDR3, taken from reference TRBV7-2 and TRBJ2-7): GAGVSQSPSNKVTEKGKDVELRCDPISGHTALYWYRQSLGQGLEFLIYFQGNSAPDKSGLPSDRFSAERTGGSVSTLTIQRTQQEDSAVYLCASGRSSHSYEQYFGPGTRLTVT.

This clone was seen a single time. The chain links TRBV5-8 to TRBJ1-5; 7 bases are a match to TRBD1. The CDR3 has 15 residues. V shed 3 bases and J 1 base; nucleotides not matched to a gene: 4. CDR1 and CDR2 (germline): SGHTS, YDEGEE. For the CDR3, the DNA is TGTGCCAGCAGCTACGGGACAGCCAGCAATCAGCCCCAGCATTTT. Protein sequence: CASSYGTASNQPQHF.

The rearrangement uses TRBV6-5 and TRBJ2-1; TRBD1 or TRBD2 may be the D gene (5 bases each). With 5 bases removed from V and 9 bases from J, the gap between germline ends came to 11 bases. The CDR3 covers 12 residues. Germline-derived CDR1 and CDR2 are MNHEY and SVGAGI. The CDR3, as DNA: TGTGCCAGCAGTGTCGAGGGGAGTGAGCAGTTCTTC. Protein sequence: CASSVEGSEQFF.

V is TRBV10-3 and J is TRBJ1-1; 8 bases are a match to TRBD1. The CDR3 is made up of 18 amino acids. Germline CDR1 ENHRY, CDR2 SYGVKD. V shed 6 bases and J 3 bases; nucleotides not matched to a gene: 18. CDR3 nucleotide sequence: TGTGCCATCAGCGCCGGGGCTGACAGGGGAAGAGGGTACACTGAAGCTTTCTTT. It yields the protein CAISAGADRGRGYTEAFF.

This clone was picked up one time. The V and J genes are TRBV5-1 and TRBJ2-1, with D maybe TRBD2 (6 bases). CDR3 length: 16 amino acids. V was trimmed by 4 bases and J by 0 bases, leaving 14 bases between them. Per germline, CDR1 SGHRS and CDR2 YFSETQ. This CDR3 is CASSVVDGSSYNEQFF. Written as DNA, the CDR3 is TGCGCCAGCAGCGTCGTAGACGGGAGCTCCTACAATGAGCAGTTCTTC.

The chain is built from TRBV5-1 and TRBJ1-3; a weak D match, TRBD1 (6 bases). This CDR3 region has 15 residues. Germline-derived CDR1 and CDR2 are SGHRS and YFSETQ. Trimming shortened V by 0 bases and J by 2 bases, and 9 bases separated the two germline ends. CDR3 bases: TGCGCCAGCAGCTTGGCCTCAGGGGCTGGAAACACCATATATTTT. Its translation is CASSLASGAGNTIYF.

The rearrangement links TRBV9 to TRBJ2-1; tentatively, D is TRBD2 (6 bases). This CDR3 has 15 residues. V lost 0 bases to trimming and J lost 4 bases, with 11 bases between them. Germline CDR1 is SGDLS and CDR2 is YYNGEE. CDR3: CASSVAGTGYNEQFF. As DNA, the CDR3 is TGTGCCAGCAGCGTAGCAGGGACTGGGTACAATGAGCAGTTCTTC.

Notes on this clone: The junction and the germline gene differ at one end; a read error may be behind it. This chain links TRBV4-1 with TRBJ2-7, with 9 bases aligning to TRBD2. This CDR3 has 14 residues. Germline CDR1 MGHRA, CDR2 YSYEKL. Written as DNA, the CDR3 is TGCGCCAGCCGCCACCTAGCGGGATCTTACGAGCAGTACTTC. It codes for CASRHLAGSYEQYF.

V usage is TRBV30 and J usage is TRBJ1-3; D gene ambiguous. The V end lost 2 bases, the J end lost 5 bases, and 16 bases lay between the germline ends. The CDR3 contains 15 residues. Germline CDR1 GTSNPN, CDR2 SVGIG (reference sequence). In DNA form, the CDR3 reads TGTGCCTGGAGTCCCACAAGTTCGAACAGAAACACCATATATTTT. This translates into CAWSPTSSNRNTIYF.

The chain links TRBV6-4 to TRBJ1-2, with D unresolved. V was pared by 4 bases and J by 0 bases, with 9 bases between. This CDR3 contains 14 residues. Looked up from germline, CDR1 is MRHNA and CDR2 is SNTAGT. CDR3 sequence reads: CASSVREANYGYTF. The CDR3 DNA sequence: TGTGCCAGCAGTGTCCGAGAAGCTAACTATGGCTACACCTTC.

This sequence joins TRBV10-3 and TRBJ1-2; a possible D gene is TRBD1 (5 bases). The V end lost 6 bases, the J end lost 3 bases, and 14 bases lay between the germline ends. The CDR3 is 14 amino acids. Germline CDR1 and CDR2: ENHRY and SYGVKD. The CDR3 here is CAIREQGVDYGYTF. The CDR3 DNA is TGTGCCATCAGGGAGCAGGGCGTGGACTATGGCTACACCTTC.

The chain joins TRBV4-2 to TRBJ1-4; D is undetermined. The germline V and J ends were trimmed by 1 base and 3 bases, with 0 bases remaining between them. This CDR3 has 12 amino acids. Germline V gene lookup returns CDR1 LGHNA and CDR2 YNFKEQ. The CDR3 loop is CASSQANEKLFF. In DNA, the CDR3 is TGTGCCAGCAGCCAAGCTAATGAAAAACTGTTTTTT.

The chain carries TRBV11-2 and TRBJ2-5; 8 nucleotides line up with TRBD1. V lost 4 bases to trimming and J lost 3 bases; unmatched junction nucleotides: 13. The CDR3 covers 17 residues. Germline V CDR1 and CDR2: SGHAT, FQNNGV. CDR3 amino acids: CASSSLLFLTGEETQYF. In DNA, the CDR3 is TGTGCCAGCAGCTCCCTCTTGTTTTTGACAGGGGAAGAGACCCAGTACTTC. Based on the CDR3 plus reference TRBV11-2 and TRBJ2-5, the full variable domain is EAGVAQSPRYKIIEKRQSVAFWCNPISGHATLYWYQQILGQGPKLLIQFQNNGVVDDSQLPKDRFSAERLKGVDSTLKIQPAKLEDSAVYLCASSSLLFLTGEETQYFGPGTRLLVL.

This clone was seen a handful of times. The chain couples TRBV2 to TRBJ1-5; maybe TRBD1 (6 bases). This CDR3 is built from 14 residues. V lost 3 bases, J lost 6 bases, and 12 bases lay in between. Germline loops: CDR1 SNHLY, CDR2 FYNNEI. The CDR3 region is CASSDSQGRQPQHF. In nucleotides, the CDR3 is TGTGCCAGCAGTGATTCACAGGGACGTCAGCCCCAGCATTTT.

The chain combines TRBV5-6 with TRBJ2-2, with D unresolved. CDR3 size: 15 residues. The V and J ends lost 3 bases and 2 bases respectively, with 11 bases between them. The germline CDR1 and CDR2 sequences are SGHDT and YYEEEE. CDR3 region: CASSYKLFNTGELFF. The CDR3 nucleotides read TGTGCCAGCAGCTACAAGCTCTTCAACACCGGGGAGCTGTTTTTT.

The CDR3 DNA sequence: TGCAGCGTTGAAAATAAGGAGGACCCGAATTCACCCCTCCACTTT. Translating it yields CSVENKEDPNSPLHF. The chain uses TRBV29-1 and TRBJ1-6; D ambiguous. Trimming pared 2 bases from V and 7 bases from J, leaving 15 bases between. This CDR3 has 15 amino acids. Germline assignment: CDR1 SQVTM and CDR2 ANQGSEA.

The chain carries TRBV7-3 and TRBJ1-1; D uncertain. The CDR3 spans 12 residues. V was pared by 6 bases and J by 3 bases, with 8 bases between. The germline CDR1 and CDR2 sequences are SGHTA and FQGTGA. The CDR3 spells CASSFSDTEAFF. The CDR3 region has the DNA TGTGCCAGCAGTTTTAGCGACACTGAAGCTTTCTTT.

The chain recombines TRBV28 with TRBJ2-6; 10 bases are a match to TRBD2. CDR1 MDHEN and CDR2 SYDVKM come from the germline V gene. The J segment lost 4 bases and the V segment lost 5 bases, leaving 5 bases of the junction unmatched. This CDR3 contains 16 residues. The CDR3 DNA is TGTGCCAGCAGTCTAGCGGGAGTTTCCGGGGCCAACGTCCTGACTTTC. It is translated as CASSLAGVSGANVLTF.

The chain couples TRBV27 to TRBJ2-7, with 8 bases aligning to TRBD1. The CDR3 extends over 18 amino acids. Losses at the gene ends were 5 bases for V and 1 base for J; bases not matched to a gene: 16. CDR1 is MNHEY and CDR2 is SMNVEV in the germline V gene (reference sequence). The CDR3 spells CASSDSPGTGYPSYEQYF. Written as DNA, the CDR3 is TGTGCCAGCAGTGATAGCCCTGGGACAGGCTATCCTTCCTACGAGCAGTACTTC.

The CDR3 sequence: CASSFGQGANYGYTF. The CDR3 DNA is TGTGCCAGCAGTTTCGGACAGGGGGCTAACTATGGCTACACCTTC. V gene TRBV6-6 combines with J gene TRBJ1-2; 10 bases match TRBD1. V was pared by 4 bases and J by 0 bases, with 2 bases of the junction left unmatched. The CDR3 contains 15 residues. Looked up from germline, CDR1 is MNHNY and CDR2 is SVGAGI (reference sequence).

Regarding this clone: Other DNA sequences within the sample encode an identical CDR3. The chain couples TRBV11-2 to TRBJ2-3; 12 bases are a match to TRBD2. V gave up 1 base and J gave up 4 bases; unmatched junction bases: 0. CDR3 length: 15 residues. Germline V gene sequence: CDR1 SGHAT, CDR2 FQNNGV. CDR3 coding DNA: TGTGCCAGCAGCTTAGGACTAGCGGGAGCAGATACGCAGTATTTT. This encodes CASSLGLAGADTQYF.

The CDR3 loop reads CASSRGLGGGTEAFF. CDR3 DNA: TGTGCCAGCAGCCGTGGGCTGGGGGGGGGCACTGAAGCTTTCTTT. This chain uses TRBV11-2 with TRBJ1-1, with a tentative D call TRBD1 (5 bases). The germline V gene encodes CDR1 SGHAT and CDR2 FQNNGV. Trimming pared 5 bases from V and 4 bases from J, leaving 17 bases between. The CDR3 runs to 15 residues.

The gene calls are TRBV7-9 and TRBJ2-6; D gene unclear. CDR3 length equals 16 residues. In germline, CDR1 is SEHNR, CDR2 FQNEAQ (reference sequence). The V end was cut by 5 bases, the J end by 0 bases, with 11 bases between. CDR3 sequence (DNA): TGTGCCAGCAGCCCAAAAGGAAACTCTGGGGCCAACGTCCTGACTTTC. Translating gives CASSPKGNSGANVLTF.

DNA for the CDR3: TGTGCCAGCTCACCCCAGACTAGCGGCGCGAACACCGGGGAGCTGTTTTTT. This encodes CASSPQTSGANTGELFF. This chain joins TRBV18 and TRBJ2-2; TRBD2 matches at 9 bases. Trimming took 3 bases from V and 0 from J; bases not matched to a gene: 5. This CDR3 comprises 17 residues. CDR1 and CDR2 from the germline V gene are KGHSH and LQKENI. Together with reference TRBV18 and TRBJ2-2, the CDR3 gives the full variable domain: NAGVMQNPRHLVRRRGQEARLRCSPMKGHSHVYWYRQLPEEGLKFMVYLQKENIIDESGMPKERFSAEFPKEGPSILRIQQVVRGDSAAYFCASSPQTSGANTGELFFGEGSRLTVL.